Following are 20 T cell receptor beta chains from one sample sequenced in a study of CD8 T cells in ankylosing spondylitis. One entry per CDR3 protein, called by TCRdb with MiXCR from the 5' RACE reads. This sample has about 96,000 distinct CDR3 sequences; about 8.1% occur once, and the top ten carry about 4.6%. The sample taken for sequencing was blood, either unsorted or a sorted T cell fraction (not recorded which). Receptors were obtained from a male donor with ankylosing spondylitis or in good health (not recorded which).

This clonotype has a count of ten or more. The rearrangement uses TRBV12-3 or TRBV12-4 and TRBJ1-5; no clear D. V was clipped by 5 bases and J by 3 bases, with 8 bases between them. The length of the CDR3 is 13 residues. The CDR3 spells CASSLRSNQPQHF. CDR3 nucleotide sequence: TGTGCCAGCAGTCTTAGATCCAATCAGCCCCAGCATTTT.

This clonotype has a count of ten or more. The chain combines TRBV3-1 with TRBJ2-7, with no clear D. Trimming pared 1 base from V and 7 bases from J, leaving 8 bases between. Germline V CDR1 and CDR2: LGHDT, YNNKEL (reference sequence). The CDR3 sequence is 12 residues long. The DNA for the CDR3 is TGTGCCAGCAGCCAAGGGGTGGGGGAGCAGTACTTC. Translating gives CASSQGVGEQYF.

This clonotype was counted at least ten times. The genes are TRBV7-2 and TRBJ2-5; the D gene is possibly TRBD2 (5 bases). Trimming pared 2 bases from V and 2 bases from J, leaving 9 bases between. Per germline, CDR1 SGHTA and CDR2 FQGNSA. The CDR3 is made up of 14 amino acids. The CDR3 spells CASSLNSGQETQYF. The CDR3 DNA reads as TGTGCCAGCAGCTTAAACAGCGGTCAAGAGACCCAGTACTTC.

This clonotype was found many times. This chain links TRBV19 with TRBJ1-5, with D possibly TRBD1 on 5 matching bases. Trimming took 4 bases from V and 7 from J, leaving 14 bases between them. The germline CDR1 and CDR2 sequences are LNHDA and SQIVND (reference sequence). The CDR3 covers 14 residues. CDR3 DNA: TGTGCCAGTAGTAATGTTGGGGGTCTGCAGCCCCAGCATTTT. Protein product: CASSNVGGLQPQHF.

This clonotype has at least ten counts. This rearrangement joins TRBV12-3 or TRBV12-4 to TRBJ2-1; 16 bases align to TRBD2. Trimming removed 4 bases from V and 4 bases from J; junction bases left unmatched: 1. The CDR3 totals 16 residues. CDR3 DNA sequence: TGTGCCAGCAGTTCGGGACTAGCGGGGGGGTACAATGAGCAGTTCTTC. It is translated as CASSSGLAGGYNEQFF.

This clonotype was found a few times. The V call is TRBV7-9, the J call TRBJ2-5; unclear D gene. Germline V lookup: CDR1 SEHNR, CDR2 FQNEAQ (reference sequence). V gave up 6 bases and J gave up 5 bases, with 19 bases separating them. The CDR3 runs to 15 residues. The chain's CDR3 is CASRFQRFAQETQYF. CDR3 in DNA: TGTGCCAGCAGGTTCCAGCGTTTCGCCCAGGAGACCCAGTACTTC.

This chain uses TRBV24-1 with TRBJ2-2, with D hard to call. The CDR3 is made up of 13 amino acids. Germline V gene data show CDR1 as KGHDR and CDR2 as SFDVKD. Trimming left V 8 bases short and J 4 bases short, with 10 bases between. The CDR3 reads CATTGLGTGELFF. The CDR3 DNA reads TGTGCCACCACTGGGTTGGGCACCGGGGAGCTGTTTTTT.

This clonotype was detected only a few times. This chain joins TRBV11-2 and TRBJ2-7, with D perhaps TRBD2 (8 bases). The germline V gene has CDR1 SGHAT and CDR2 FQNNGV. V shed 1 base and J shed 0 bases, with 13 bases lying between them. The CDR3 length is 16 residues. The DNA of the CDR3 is TGTGCCAGCAGCTTAGCGGGGGGGACAGCCTCCTACGAGCAGTACTTC. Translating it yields CASSLAGGTASYEQYF.

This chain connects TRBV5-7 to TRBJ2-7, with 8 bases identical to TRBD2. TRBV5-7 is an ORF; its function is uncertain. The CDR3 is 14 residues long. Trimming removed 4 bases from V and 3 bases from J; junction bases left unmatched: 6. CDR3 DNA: TGTGCCAGCAGCCCCCGGGAGGGTTTCTACGAGCAGTACTTC. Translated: CASSPREGFYEQYF.

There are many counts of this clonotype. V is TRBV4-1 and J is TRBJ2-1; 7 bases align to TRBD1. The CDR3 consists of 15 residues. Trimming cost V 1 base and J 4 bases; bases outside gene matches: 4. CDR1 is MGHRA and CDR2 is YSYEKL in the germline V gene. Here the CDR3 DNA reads TGCGCCAGCAGCCAAGTCAGGGGGATATACAATGAGCAGTTCTTC. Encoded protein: CASSQVRGIYNEQFF.

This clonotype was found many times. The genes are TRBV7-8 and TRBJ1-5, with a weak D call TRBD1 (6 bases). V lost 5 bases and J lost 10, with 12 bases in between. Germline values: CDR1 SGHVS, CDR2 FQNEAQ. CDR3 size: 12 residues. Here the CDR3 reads CASSLETGPQHF. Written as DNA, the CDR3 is TGTGCCAGCAGCCTTGAGACAGGACCCCAGCATTTT.

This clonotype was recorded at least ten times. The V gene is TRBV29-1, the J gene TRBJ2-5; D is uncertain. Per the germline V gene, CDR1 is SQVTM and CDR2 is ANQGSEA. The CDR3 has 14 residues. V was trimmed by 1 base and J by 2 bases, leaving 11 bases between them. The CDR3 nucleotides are TGCAGCGTTGAAGTCCCGACTGAACAAGAGACCCAGTACTTC. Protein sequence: CSVEVPTEQETQYF.

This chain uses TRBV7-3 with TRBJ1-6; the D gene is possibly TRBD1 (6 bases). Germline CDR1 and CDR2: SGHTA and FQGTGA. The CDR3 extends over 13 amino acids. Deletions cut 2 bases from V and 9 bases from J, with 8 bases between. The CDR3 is CASSLGQSSPLHF. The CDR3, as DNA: TGTGCCAGCAGCTTAGGACAGAGTTCACCCCTCCACTTT.

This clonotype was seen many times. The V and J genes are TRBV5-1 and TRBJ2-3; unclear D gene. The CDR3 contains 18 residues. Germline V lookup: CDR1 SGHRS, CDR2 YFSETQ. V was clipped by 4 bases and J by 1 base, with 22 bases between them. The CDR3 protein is CASSANPALQMGTDTQYF. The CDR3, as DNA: TGCGCCAGCAGCGCGAACCCAGCCCTACAGATGGGCACAGATACGCAGTATTTT. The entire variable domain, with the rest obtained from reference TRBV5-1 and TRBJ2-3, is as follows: KAGVTQTPRYLIKTRGQQVTLSCSPISGHRSVSWYQQTPGQGLQFLFEYFSETQRNKGNFPGRFSGRQFSNSRSEMNVSTLELGDSALYLCASSANPALQMGTDTQYFGPGTRLTVL.

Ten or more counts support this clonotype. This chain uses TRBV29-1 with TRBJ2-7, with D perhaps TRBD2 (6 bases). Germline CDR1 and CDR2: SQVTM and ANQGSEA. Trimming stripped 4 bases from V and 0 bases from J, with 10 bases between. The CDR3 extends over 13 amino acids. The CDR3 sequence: CSVGGLSSYEQYF. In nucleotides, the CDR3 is TGCAGCGTTGGGGGACTGAGCTCCTACGAGCAGTACTTC.

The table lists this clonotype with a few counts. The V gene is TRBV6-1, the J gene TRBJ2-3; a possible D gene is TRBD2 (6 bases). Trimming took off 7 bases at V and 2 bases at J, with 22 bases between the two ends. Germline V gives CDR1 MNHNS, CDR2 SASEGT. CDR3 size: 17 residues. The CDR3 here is CASTERAMQVNTDTQYF. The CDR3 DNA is TGTGCCAGCACCGAGCGGGCGATGCAGGTGAACACAGATACGCAGTATTTT.

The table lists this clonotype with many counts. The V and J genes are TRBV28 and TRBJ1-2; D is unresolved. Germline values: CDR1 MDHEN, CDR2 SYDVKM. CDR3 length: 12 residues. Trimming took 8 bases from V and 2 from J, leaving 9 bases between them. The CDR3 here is CASGDNNYGYTF. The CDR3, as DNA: TGTGCCAGCGGAGACAACAACTATGGCTACACCTTC.

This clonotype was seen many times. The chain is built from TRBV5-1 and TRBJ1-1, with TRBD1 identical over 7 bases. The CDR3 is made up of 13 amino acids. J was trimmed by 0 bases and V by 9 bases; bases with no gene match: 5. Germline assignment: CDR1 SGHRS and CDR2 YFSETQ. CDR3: CATRQGVNTEAFF. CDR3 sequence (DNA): TGCGCCACCCGCCAGGGGGTGAACACTGAAGCTTTCTTT. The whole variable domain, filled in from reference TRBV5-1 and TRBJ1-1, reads KAGVTQTPRYLIKTRGQQVTLSCSPISGHRSVSWYQQTPGQGLQFLFEYFSETQRNKGNFPGRFSGRQFSNSRSEMNVSTLELGDSALYLCATRQGVNTEAFFGQGTRLTVV.

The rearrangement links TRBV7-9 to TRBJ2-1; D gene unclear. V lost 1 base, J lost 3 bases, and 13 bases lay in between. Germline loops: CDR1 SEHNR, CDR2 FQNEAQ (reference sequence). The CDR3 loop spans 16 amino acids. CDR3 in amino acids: CASSLGLAVDYNEQFF. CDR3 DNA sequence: TGTGCCAGCAGCTTAGGCCTTGCGGTCGACTACAATGAGCAGTTCTTC.

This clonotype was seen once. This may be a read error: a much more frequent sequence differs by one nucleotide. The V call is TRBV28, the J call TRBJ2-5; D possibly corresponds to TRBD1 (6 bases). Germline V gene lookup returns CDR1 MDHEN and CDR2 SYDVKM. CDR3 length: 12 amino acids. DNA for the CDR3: TGTGTCAGCACACAGGGCTCGGAGACCCAGTACTTC. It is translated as CVSTQGSETQYF. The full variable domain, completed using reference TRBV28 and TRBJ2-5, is DVKVTQSSRYLVKRTGEKVFLECVQDMDHENMFWYRQDPGLGLRLIYFSYDVKMKEKGDIPEGYSVSREKKERFSLILESASTNQTSMYLCVSTQGSETQYFGPGTRLLVL.